One and the same sample provided the 25 T cell receptor beta chains below, sequenced in a study of T cell responses to AZD1222 COVID-19 vaccine. Assay used: immunoSEQ multiplex PCR; TCRdb lists only in-frame clones, some missing. The table includes roughly 200,000 clones, roughly 92% detected once. Sample: peripheral blood, taken 28 days after the second AZD1222 dose. The receptors were gathered from an adult who received the AZD1222 COVID-19 vaccine.

The chain couples TRBV3-1 (or the pseudogene TRBV3-2) to TRBJ1-2, with D perhaps TRBD1 (6 bases). Between the trimmed V and J ends, which lost 5 bases and 4 bases, there was a span of 17 bases. This CDR3 contains 15 residues. The germline V gene encodes CDR1 LGHDT and CDR2 YNNKEL (reference sequence). In DNA form, the CDR3 reads TGTGCCAGCAGCGACCGGGACATGGGGCTCTATGGCTACACCTTC. Amino acids: CASSDRDMGLYGYTF.

The V call is TRBV5-6, the J call TRBJ2-3, with TRBD2 matching 9 bases. The CDR3 runs to 13 residues. The trim removed 4 bases at V and 9 bases at J, leaving 6 bases unmatched. The germline gives CDR1 SGHDT, CDR2 YYEEEE. The CDR3 region is CASSVAGAGTQYF. Written as DNA, the CDR3 is TGTGCCAGCAGCGTAGCGGGAGCGGGCACGCAGTATTTT.

Details on this clone: One end of the junction fails to match germline, which may point to a read error. The genes are TRBV2 and TRBJ2-7, with D hard to call. This CDR3 contains 13 residues. Germline CDR1 SNHLY, CDR2 FYNNEI. The DNA of the CDR3 is TGTGCCAGCGGTGAGCCACGAAACTACGAGCAGTACTTC. Protein: CASGEPRNYEQYF.

The V gene is TRBV7-2, the J gene TRBJ1-5; no clear D gene. From germline, CDR1 is SGHTA and CDR2 FQGNSA. The CDR3 loop spans 16 amino acids. Trimming cost V 4 bases and J 0 bases, with 13 bases left between them. The CDR3: CASSSDGTYSNQPQHF. The DNA of the CDR3 is TGTGCCAGCAGCTCAGACGGAACTTATAGCAATCAGCCCCAGCATTTT.

Of note for this clone: The sample has other DNA sequences that encode this CDR3 too. This chain connects TRBV28 to TRBJ1-3; D is uncertain. Germline V gene sequence: CDR1 MDHEN, CDR2 SYDVKM. There are 12 residues in the CDR3. V lost 2 bases to trimming and J lost 4 bases, with 3 bases between them. The CDR3 loop is CASSLTGNTIYF. The CDR3 DNA is TGTGCCAGCAGTTTAACGGGAAACACCATATATTTT. Full variable domain (remainder filled in from reference TRBV28 and TRBJ1-3): DVKVTQSSRYLVKRTGEKVFLECVQDMDHENMFWYRQDPGLGLRLIYFSYDVKMKEKGDIPEGYSVSREKKERFSLILESASTNQTSMYLCASSLTGNTIYFGEGSWLTVV.

This clone has a single count. As DNA, the CDR3 is TGTGCCAGCTCGAAGGGACTAGCGGGAGGGCCGCCCTACGAGCAGTACTTC. Its translation: CASSKGLAGGPPYEQYF. This chain uses TRBV2 with TRBJ2-7; TRBD2 matches at 16 bases. The CDR3 totals 17 residues. CDR1 is SNHLY and CDR2 is FYNNEI in the germline V gene. J gave up 2 bases and V 8 bases, and 9 bases lay outside the gene matches.

The CDR3 reads CASSPFYQRAYNEQFF. The CDR3 coding sequence is TGTGCCAGCAGTCCGTTCTACCAAAGGGCCTACAATGAGCAGTTCTTC. This rearrangement joins TRBV28 to TRBJ2-1; no definite D call. CDR1 MDHEN and CDR2 SYDVKM come from the germline V gene. The CDR3 runs to 16 residues. Trimming stripped 5 bases from V and 2 bases from J, with 16 bases between.

The chain has TRBV6-5 and TRBJ1-2; D gene uncertain. V was cut by 0 bases and J by 6 bases, with 8 bases left in between. CDR1 is MNHEY and CDR2 is SVGAGI in the germline V gene. The CDR3 runs 13 residues. CDR3 amino acids: CASSYSEGHGYTF. The CDR3, as DNA: TGTGCCAGCAGTTACTCGGAGGGTCATGGCTACACCTTC.

This chain connects TRBV19 to TRBJ2-1, with no clear D. Trimming cost V 6 bases and J 6 bases, with 18 bases left between them. CDR3 size: 15 residues. Germline V gene data show CDR1 as LNHDA and CDR2 as SQIVND (reference sequence). This chain's CDR3 is CASSGKKGRVNEQFF. The DNA of the CDR3 is TGTGCCAGTAGCGGAAAGAAGGGAAGGGTCAATGAGCAGTTCTTC.

By proportion, this clone is medium-sized. The J gene is TRBJ1-5, the V gene TRBV28, with D perhaps matching TRBD1 (5 bases). The CDR3 is made up of 16 amino acids. CDR1 is MDHEN and CDR2 is SYDVKM in the germline V gene. V lost 2 bases, J lost 6 bases, and 17 bases lay in between. This CDR3 is CASSLIPGGNGQPQHF. The CDR3 nucleotides read TGTGCCAGCAGTTTAATCCCTGGGGGAAACGGTCAGCCCCAGCATTTT.

The genes are TRBV11-3 and TRBJ1-2; 8 bases agree with TRBD1. The CDR3 is made up of 13 amino acids. Germline CDR1 SGHNT, CDR2 YENEEA. V lost 5 bases, J lost 2 bases, and 1 base stayed unmatched. CDR3 sequence: CASSTGGNYGYTF. CDR3 nucleotides: TGTGCCAGCAGCACAGGGGGGAACTATGGCTACACCTTC.

The chain has TRBV12-3 or TRBV12-4 and TRBJ2-1, with 11 bases fitting TRBD2. V gave up 0 bases and J gave up 15 bases; unmatched junction bases: 4. The CDR3 sequence is 13 residues long. Here the CDR3 reads CASSLAPSGRTFF. The CDR3 DNA reads as TGTGCCAGCAGTTTAGCCCCTAGCGGGAGGACGTTCTTC.

This chain connects TRBV6-5 to TRBJ1-2, with D hard to call. V lost 5 bases and J lost 8, with 15 bases in between. Germline V gives CDR1 MNHEY, CDR2 SVGAGI. The CDR3 sequence is 13 residues long. CDR3 amino acids: CASSPAFVAGYTF. Here the CDR3 DNA reads TGTGCCAGCAGTCCGGCCTTCGTGGCCGGCTACACCTTC.

V is TRBV15 and J is TRBJ1-2, with D unclear. The CDR3 contains 13 residues. V gave up 4 bases and J gave up 4 bases, with 10 bases separating them. Germline CDR1 is LNHNV and CDR2 is YYDKDF (reference sequence). CDR3 amino acids: CATSTRGIYGYTF. The CDR3 DNA reads as TGTGCCACCAGCACCCGGGGTATCTATGGCTACACCTTC.

This chain uses TRBV7-3 with TRBJ2-3, with 8 bases identical to TRBD2. The ends lost 8 bases at V and 2 bases at J; junction bases unmatched: 9. The CDR3 consists of 15 residues. Germline CDR1 is SGHTA and CDR2 is FQGTGA. The CDR3 nucleotides read TGTGCCAGCTGCGGGGGGTCTAGCGACACAGATACGCAGTATTTT. It codes for CASCGGSSDTDTQYF.

The J gene is TRBJ1-1, the V gene TRBV30; no definite D call. The CDR3 runs 13 residues. Germline-derived CDR1 and CDR2 are GTSNPN and SVGIG (reference sequence). Trimming shortened V by 6 bases and J by 2 bases, and 13 bases separated the two germline ends. CDR3 protein: CACPGRTNTEAFF. CDR3 bases: TGTGCCTGCCCGGGAAGAACTAACACTGAAGCTTTCTTT.

The chain uses TRBV10-3 and TRBJ2-7, with TRBD1 as a possible D gene (5 bases). Germline values: CDR1 ENHRY, CDR2 SYGVKD. This CDR3 comprises 12 residues. V was shortened by 2 bases and J by 6 bases, with 8 bases between the two germline ends. DNA for the CDR3: TGTGCCATCAGTGAGGGGGCTGGCGAGCAGTACTTC. Amino acid sequence: CAISEGAGEQYF.

V usage is TRBV6-5 and J usage is TRBJ2-7, with unresolved D. Trimming left V 4 bases short and J 0 bases short, with 16 bases between. The CDR3 sequence is 16 residues long. Germline CDR1 and CDR2: MNHEY and SVGAGI. The CDR3 nucleotides read TGTGCCAGCAGTTGGACCTTGGCTGCAGGCTCCTACGAGCAGTACTTC. Translated: CASSWTLAAGSYEQYF.

V and J are TRBV29-1 and TRBJ1-1; 10 bases line up with TRBD1. Germline V gene data show CDR1 as SQVTM and CDR2 as ANQGSEA. CDR3 length: 15 residues. The ends lost 1 base at V and 1 base at J; junction bases unmatched: 3. CDR3: CSVEVDRGQNTEAFF. CDR3 nucleotides: TGCAGCGTTGAAGTCGACAGGGGGCAGAACACTGAAGCTTTCTTT.

This chain connects TRBV4-1 to TRBJ1-5, with TRBD1 matching 7 bases. The CDR3 spans 15 residues. V was clipped by 4 bases and J by 5 bases; unmatched bases: 8. CDR1 and CDR2 (germline): MGHRA, YSYEKL. The CDR3 region has the DNA TGCGCCAGCAGCCTGCAAGGGCAGGGGGATCAGCCCCAGCATTTT. Its translation is CASSLQGQGDQPQHF.

The sample holds one count of this clone. This chain uses TRBV2 with TRBJ2-2; D gene uncertain. The CDR3 is made up of 14 amino acids. Germline-derived CDR1 and CDR2 are SNHLY and FYNNEI. V lost 2 bases, J lost 4 bases, and 8 bases lay in between. Here the CDR3 reads CASSERTSTGELFF. In nucleotides, the CDR3 is TGTGCCAGCAGTGAAAGGACGTCCACCGGGGAGCTGTTTTTT.

V gene TRBV28 combines with J gene TRBJ2-5, with 11 bases identical to TRBD1. The V gene's germline CDR1 is MDHEN and CDR2 SYDVKM. The trim removed 8 bases at V and 3 bases at J, leaving 8 bases unmatched. The CDR3 is 15 amino acids. The DNA of the CDR3 is TGTGCCAGCGCTGGACAGGGGGCGGGGGAAGAGACCCAGTACTTC. Translation gives CASAGQGAGEETQYF.

This clone showed up just a few times. The chain recombines TRBV18 with TRBJ2-7; 7 nucleotides line up with TRBD1. Trimming removed 3 bases from V and 5 bases from J; junction bases left unmatched: 10. Germline CDR1 and CDR2: KGHSH and LQKENI. The CDR3 sequence is 15 residues long. The CDR3 coding sequence is TGTGCCAGCTCACCGTACGGGACAGACACACACGAGCAGTACTTC. Its translation: CASSPYGTDTHEQYF. The entire variable domain, with the rest obtained from reference TRBV18 and TRBJ2-7, is as follows: NAGVMQNPRHLVRRRGQEARLRCSPMKGHSHVYWYRQLPEEGLKFMVYLQKENIIDESGMPKERFSAEFPKEGPSILRIQQVVRGDSAAYFCASSPYGTDTHEQYFGPGTRLTVT.

The rearrangement links TRBV30 to TRBJ1-2; D possibly corresponds to TRBD1 (5 bases). This CDR3 is built from 11 residues. Trimming took off 5 bases at V and 9 bases at J, with 13 bases between the two ends. Per the germline V gene, CDR1 is GTSNPN and CDR2 is SVGIG (reference sequence). CDR3 nucleotide sequence: TGTGCCTGGGCGGGGGATGCGAGCTACACCTTC. Translation gives CAWAGDASYTF.

The rearrangement joins TRBV30 to TRBJ1-2; TRBD1 matches at 7 bases. Germline V gene lookup returns CDR1 GTSNPN and CDR2 SVGIG (reference sequence). The CDR3 has 15 residues. V lost 0 bases, J lost 4 bases, and 8 bases stayed unmatched. CDR3 residues: CAWSVPRGLFYGYTF. The CDR3 nucleotides read TGTGCCTGGAGTGTACCGAGGGGGCTCTTCTATGGCTACACCTTC.